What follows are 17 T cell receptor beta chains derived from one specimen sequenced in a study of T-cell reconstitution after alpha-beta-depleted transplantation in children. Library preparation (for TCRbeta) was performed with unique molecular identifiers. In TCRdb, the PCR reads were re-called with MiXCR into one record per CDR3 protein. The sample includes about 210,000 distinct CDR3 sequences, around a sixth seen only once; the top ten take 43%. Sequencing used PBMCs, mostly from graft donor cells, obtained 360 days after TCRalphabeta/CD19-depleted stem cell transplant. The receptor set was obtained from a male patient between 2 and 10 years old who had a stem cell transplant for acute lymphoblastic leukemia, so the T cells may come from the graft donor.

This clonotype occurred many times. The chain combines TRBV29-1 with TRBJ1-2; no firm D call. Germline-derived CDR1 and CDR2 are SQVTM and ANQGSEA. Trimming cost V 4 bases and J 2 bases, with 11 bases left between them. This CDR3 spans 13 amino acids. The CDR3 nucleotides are TGCAGCGTTGTGAAACAGATAAACTATGGCTACACCTTC. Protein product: CSVVKQINYGYTF.

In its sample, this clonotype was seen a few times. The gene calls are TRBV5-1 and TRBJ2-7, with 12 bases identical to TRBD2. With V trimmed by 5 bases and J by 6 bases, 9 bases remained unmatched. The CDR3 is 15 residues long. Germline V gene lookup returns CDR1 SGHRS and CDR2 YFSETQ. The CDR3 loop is CASSPRLAGEGEQYF. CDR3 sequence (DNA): TGCGCCAGCAGTCCAAGACTAGCGGGAGAGGGCGAGCAGTACTTC.

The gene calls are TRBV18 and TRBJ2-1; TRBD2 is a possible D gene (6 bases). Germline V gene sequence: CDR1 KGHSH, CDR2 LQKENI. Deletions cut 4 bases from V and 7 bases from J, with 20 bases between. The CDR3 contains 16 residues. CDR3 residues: CASSQGGEYGMNEQFF. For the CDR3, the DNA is TGTGCCAGCTCACAAGGAGGGGAGTACGGGATGAATGAGCAGTTCTTC.

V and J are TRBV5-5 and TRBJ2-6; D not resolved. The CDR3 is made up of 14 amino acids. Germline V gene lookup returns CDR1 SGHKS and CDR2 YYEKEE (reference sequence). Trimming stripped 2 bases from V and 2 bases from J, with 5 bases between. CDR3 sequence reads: CASSLTTGANVLTF. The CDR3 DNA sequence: TGTGCCAGCAGCTTAACGACTGGGGCCAACGTCCTGACTTTC.

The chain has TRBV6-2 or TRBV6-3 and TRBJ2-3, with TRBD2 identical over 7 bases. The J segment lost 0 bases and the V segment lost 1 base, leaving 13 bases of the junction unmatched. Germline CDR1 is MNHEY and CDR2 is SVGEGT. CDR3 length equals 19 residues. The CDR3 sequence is CASSYYLAGVKTSTDTQYF. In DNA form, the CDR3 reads TGTGCCAGCAGTTACTATCTCGCGGGGGTGAAAACTAGCACAGATACGCAGTATTTT.

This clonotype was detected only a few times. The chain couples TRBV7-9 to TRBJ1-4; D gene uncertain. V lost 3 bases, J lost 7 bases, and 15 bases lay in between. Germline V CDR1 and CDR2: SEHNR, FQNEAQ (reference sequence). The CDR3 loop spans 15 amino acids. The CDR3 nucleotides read TGTGCCAGCAGCTTTTGGTCTGGGGATGGTGAAAAACTGTTTTTT. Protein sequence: CASSFWSGDGEKLFF. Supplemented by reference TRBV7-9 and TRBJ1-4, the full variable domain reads DTGVSQNPRHKITKRGQNVTFRCDPISEHNRLYWYRQTLGQGPEFLTYFQNEAQLEKSRLLSDRFSAERPKGSFSTLEIQRTEQGDSAMYLCASSFWSGDGEKLFFGSGTQLSVL.

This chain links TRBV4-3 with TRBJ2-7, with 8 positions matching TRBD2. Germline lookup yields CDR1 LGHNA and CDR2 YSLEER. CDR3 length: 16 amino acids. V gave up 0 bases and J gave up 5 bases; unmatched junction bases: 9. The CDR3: CASSQEVGTRFHEQYF. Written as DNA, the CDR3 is TGCGCCAGCAGCCAAGAGGTGGGGACTAGATTCCACGAGCAGTACTTC.

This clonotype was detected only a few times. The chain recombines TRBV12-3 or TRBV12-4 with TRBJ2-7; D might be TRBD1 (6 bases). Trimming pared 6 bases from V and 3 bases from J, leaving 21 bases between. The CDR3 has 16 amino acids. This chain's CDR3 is CASSLRRQVPNYEQYF. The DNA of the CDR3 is TGTGCCAGCAGCCTCCGTCGACAGGTTCCAAACTACGAGCAGTACTTC.

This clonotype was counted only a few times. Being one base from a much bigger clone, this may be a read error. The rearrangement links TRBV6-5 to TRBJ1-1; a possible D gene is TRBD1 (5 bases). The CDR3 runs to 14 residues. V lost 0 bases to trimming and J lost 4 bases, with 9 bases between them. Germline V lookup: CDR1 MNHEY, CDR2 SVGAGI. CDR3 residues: CASSYSGGATEAFF. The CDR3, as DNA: TGTGCCAGCAGTTACTCGGGAGGGGCCACTGAAGCTTTCTTT.

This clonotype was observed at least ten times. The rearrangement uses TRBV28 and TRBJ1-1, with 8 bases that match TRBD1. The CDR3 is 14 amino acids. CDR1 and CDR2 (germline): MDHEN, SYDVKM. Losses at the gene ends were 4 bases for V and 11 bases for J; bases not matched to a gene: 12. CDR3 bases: TGTGCCAGCAGTTCGACAGGGGCGATTTTTGAGGCTTTCTTT. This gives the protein CASSSTGAIFEAFF.

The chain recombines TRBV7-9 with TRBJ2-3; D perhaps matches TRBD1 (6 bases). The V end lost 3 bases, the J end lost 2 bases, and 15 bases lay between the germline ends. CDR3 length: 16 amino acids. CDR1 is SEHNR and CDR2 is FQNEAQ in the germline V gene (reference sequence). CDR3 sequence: CASSLTPGQITDTQYF. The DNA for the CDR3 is TGTGCCAGCAGCTTGACCCCGGGACAAATCACAGATACGCAGTATTTT.

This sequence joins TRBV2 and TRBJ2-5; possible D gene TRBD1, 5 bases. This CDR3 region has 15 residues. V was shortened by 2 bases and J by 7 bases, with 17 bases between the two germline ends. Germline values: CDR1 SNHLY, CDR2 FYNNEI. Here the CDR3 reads CASSELGPGLGTQYF. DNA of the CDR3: TGTGCCAGCAGTGAACTGGGCCCAGGGCTCGGGACCCAGTACTTC.

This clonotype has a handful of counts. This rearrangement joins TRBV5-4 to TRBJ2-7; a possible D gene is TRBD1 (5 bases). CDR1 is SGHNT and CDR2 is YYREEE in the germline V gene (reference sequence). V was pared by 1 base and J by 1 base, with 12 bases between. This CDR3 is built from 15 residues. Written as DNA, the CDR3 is TGTGCCAGCAGCTTGATAGGGGCTCCTTCCTACGAGCAGTACTTC. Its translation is CASSLIGAPSYEQYF.

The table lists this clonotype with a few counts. As DNA, the CDR3 is TGTGCCAGCAGCTTAGAATCGAAACAGCCCCAGCATTTT. Encoded protein: CASSLESKQPQHF. The chain employs TRBV11-2 and TRBJ1-5; D ambiguous. Germline assignment: CDR1 SGHAT and CDR2 FQNNGV. The CDR3 runs to 13 residues. The V end lost 0 bases, the J end lost 7 bases, and 7 bases lay between the germline ends.

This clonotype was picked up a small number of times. This CDR3 reads CASSLGRASSGRVYEQYF. DNA of the CDR3: TGTGCCAGCAGCTTAGGCCGGGCCTCAAGCGGGAGGGTGTACGAGCAGTACTTC. The genes are TRBV11-1 and TRBJ2-7; 10 nucleotides match TRBD2. Germline CDR1 and CDR2: SGHAT and FQDESV (reference sequence). The CDR3 is made up of 18 amino acids. J lost 4 bases, V lost 1 base, and 13 bases had no gene match.

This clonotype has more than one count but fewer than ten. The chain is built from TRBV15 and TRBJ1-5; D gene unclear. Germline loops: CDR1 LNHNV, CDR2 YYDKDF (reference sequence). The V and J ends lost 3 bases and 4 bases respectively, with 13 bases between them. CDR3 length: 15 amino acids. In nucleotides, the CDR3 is TGTGCCACCAGCAGGGCCAGGACCTATAATCAGCCCCAGCATTTT. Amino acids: CATSRARTYNQPQHF.

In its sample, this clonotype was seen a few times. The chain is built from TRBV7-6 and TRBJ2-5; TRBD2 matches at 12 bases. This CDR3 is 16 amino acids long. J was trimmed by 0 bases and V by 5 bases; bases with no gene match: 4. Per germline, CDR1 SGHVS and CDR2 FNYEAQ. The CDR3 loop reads CASSPLAGGYQETQYF. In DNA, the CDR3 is TGTGCCAGCAGCCCCCTAGCGGGGGGGTACCAAGAGACCCAGTACTTC. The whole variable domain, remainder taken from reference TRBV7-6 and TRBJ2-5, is GAGVSQSPRYKVTKRGQDVALRCDPISGHVSLYWYRQALGQGPEFLTYFNYEAQQDKSGLPNDRFSAERPEGSISTLTIQRTEQRDSAMYRCASSPLAGGYQETQYFGPGTRLLVL.